The source of this T cell receptor (beta chain) is a study of identical twins. Broader study findings: The abundant beta clonotypes from cord blood had fewer insertions, and memory repertoires had none of this.

TCRdb ran MiXCR on the 5' RACE reads and lists one entry per CDR3 protein. This repertoire shows 550,000 to 800,000 distinct CDR3 sequences, 7.1% found once; its top ten account for 1.6%. Germline assignment: CDR1 SQVTM and CDR2 ANQGSEA. Trimming took off 4 bases at V and 5 bases at J, with 11 bases between the two ends. The CDR3 consists of 13 residues. This clonotype was counted a few times. The antigen is not known. The same specimen was also included in a second study, on yellow fever vaccine responses in identical twins. That report adds: On the reported evidence, twins' vaccine T cell responses seemed partly convergent and partly personalized.

J is TRBJ2-2 and V is TRBV29-1; unclear D gene. The source is a woman under 30 in good health. Material: PBMCs. Here the CDR3 reads CSVGAKDTGELFF. The CDR3 coding sequence is TGCAGCGTTGGGGCCAAAGATACCGGGGAGCTGTTTTTT.